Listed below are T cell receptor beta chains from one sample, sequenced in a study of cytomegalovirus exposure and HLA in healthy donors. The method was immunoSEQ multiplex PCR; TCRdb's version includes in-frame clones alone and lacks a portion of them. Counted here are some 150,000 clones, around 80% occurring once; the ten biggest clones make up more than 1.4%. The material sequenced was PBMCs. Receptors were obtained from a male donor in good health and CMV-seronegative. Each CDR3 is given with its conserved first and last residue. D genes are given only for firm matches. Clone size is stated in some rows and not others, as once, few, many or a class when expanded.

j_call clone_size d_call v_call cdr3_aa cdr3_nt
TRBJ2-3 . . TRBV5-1 CASSLVVASTDTQYF TGCGCCAGCAGCCTGGTCGTAGCTAGCACAGATACGCAGTATTTT
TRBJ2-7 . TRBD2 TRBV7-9 CASTWGGAYEQYF TGTGCCAGCACTTGGGGGGGAGCCTACGAGCAGTACTTC
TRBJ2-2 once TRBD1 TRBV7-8 CASSVRDSLTANTGELFF TGTGCCAGCAGCGTCCGGGACAGTCTTACCGCGAACACCGGGGAGCTGTTTTTT
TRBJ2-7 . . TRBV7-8 CASSLELTYEQYF TGTGCCAGCAGCTTAGAACTAACCTACGAGCAGTACTTC
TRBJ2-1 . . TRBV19 CASSRTFSYNEQFF TGTGCCAGTAGTAGGACTTTCTCCTACAATGAGCAGTTCTTC
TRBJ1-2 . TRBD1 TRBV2 CASSRDRGNYGYTF TGTGCCAGTTCCCGGGACAGGGGGAACTATGGCTACACCTTC
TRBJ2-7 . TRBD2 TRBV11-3 CASSLWSGSHEQYF TGTGCCAGCAGCTTATGGAGCGGGAGTCACGAGCAGTACTTC
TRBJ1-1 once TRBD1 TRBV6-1 CASSRDSEAFF TGTGCCAGCAGTAGGGACAGTGAAGCTTTCTTT
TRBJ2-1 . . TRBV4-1 CASSPMDYYNEQFF TGCGCCAGCAGCCCTATGGACTACTACAATGAGCAGTTCTTC
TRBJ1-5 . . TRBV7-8 CASSSPGGDNQPQHF TGTGCCAGCAGCTCGCCCGGCGGGGACAATCAGCCCCAGCATTTT
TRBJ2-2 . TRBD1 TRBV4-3 CASSQDAGQGNTGELFF TGCGCCAGCAGCCAAGATGCGGGACAGGGGAACACCGGGGAGCTGTTTTTT
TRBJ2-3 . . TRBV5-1 CASSLAEGLDTQYF TGCGCCAGCAGCTTGGCCGAGGGTTTGGATACGCAGTATTTT
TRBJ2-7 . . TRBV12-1 CASSFPSSPEGQYF TGTGCCAGCAGCTTCCCCTCCAGCCCGGAGGGGCAGTACTTC
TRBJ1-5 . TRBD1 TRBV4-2 CASSQATGGPQPQHF TGTGCCAGCAGCCAGGCAACAGGGGGCCCTCAGCCCCAGCATTTT
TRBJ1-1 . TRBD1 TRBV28 CASSAPGQMLNTEAFF TGTGCCAGCAGTGCTCCGGGACAGATGCTGAACACTGAAGCTTTCTTT
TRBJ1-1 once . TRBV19 CASSDGGFYTEAFF TGTGCCAGCTCAGATGGAGGATTCTACACTGAAGCTTTCTTT
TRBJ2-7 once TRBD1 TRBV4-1 CASRKVSGQGNSEQYF TGCGCCAGCCGGAAAGTGTCGGGACAGGGGAACAGCGAGCAGTACTTC
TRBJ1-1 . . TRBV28 CASSLRVTEAFF TGTGCCAGCAGTTTGCGGGTAACTGAAGCTTTCTTT
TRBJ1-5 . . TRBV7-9 CASSAGQLPNQPQHF TGTGCCAGCAGCGCAGGACAGCTTCCCAATCAGCCCCAGCATTTT
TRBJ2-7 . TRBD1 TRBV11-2 CASSPWGQGASSYEQYF TGTGCCAGCAGCCCATGGGGACAGGGCGCTAGCTCCTACGAGCAGTACTTC
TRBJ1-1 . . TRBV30 CAWSLDRNTEAFF TGTGCCTGGAGTCTCGACAGAAACACTGAAGCTTTCTTT
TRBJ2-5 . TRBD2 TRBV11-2 CASSLEGSGGAGTQYF TGTGCCAGCAGCTTAGAGGGTAGCGGGGGGGCCGGGACCCAGTACTTC
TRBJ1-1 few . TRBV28 CASSFTPMNTEAFF TGTGCCAGCAGTTTTACTCCGATGAACACTGAAGCTTTCTTT
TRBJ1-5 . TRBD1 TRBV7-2 CASSLGTGQAASNQPQHF TGTGCCAGCAGCTTAGGAACCGGACAGGCCGCTAGCAATCAGCCCCAGCATTTT
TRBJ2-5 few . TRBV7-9 CASSIRDKGDQETQYF TGTGCCAGCAGCATCCGGGACAAGGGGGATCAAGAGACCCAGTACTTC
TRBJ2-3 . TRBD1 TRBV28 CASSLPGQGYTDTQYF TGTGCCAGCAGTTTACCGGGACAGGGGTACACAGATACGCAGTATTTT
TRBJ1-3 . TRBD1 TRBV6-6 CASRWTGDGNTIYF TGTGCCAGCAGATGGACAGGGGATGGAAACACCATATATTTT
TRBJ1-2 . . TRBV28 CASSFGGTGYTF TGTGCCAGCAGTTTTGGAGGGACCGGCTACACCTTC
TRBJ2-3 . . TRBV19 CASSIQGTDTQYF TGTGCCAGTAGTATCCAGGGCACAGATACGCAGTATTTT
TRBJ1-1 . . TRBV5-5 CASSLSRTQGMNTEAFF TGTGCCAGCAGCTTGAGCAGGACCCAGGGCATGAACACTGAAGCTTTCTTT
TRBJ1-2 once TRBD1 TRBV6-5 CASSNSGQGGGYTF TGTGCCAGCAGCAACTCGGGACAGGGTGGCGGCTACACCTTC